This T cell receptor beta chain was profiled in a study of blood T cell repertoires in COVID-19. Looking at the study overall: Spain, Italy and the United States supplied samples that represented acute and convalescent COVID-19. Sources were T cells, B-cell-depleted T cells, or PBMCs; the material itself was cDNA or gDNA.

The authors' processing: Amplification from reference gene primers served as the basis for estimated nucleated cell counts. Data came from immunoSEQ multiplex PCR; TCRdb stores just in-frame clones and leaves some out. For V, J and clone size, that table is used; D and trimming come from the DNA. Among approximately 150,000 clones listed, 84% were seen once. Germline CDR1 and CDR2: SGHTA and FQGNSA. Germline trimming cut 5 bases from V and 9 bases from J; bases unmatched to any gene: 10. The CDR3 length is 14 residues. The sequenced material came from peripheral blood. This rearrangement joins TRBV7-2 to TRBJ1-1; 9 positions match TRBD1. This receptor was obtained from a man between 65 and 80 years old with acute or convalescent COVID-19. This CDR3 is CASSTGQGSGKAFF. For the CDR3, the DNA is TGTGCCAGCAGCACGGGACAGGGAAGCGGGAAAGCTTTCTTT.